Listed here is a single T cell receptor (beta chain). Its antigen remains unidentified. One base away there is no much larger clone; base qualities are not given. The CDR3, cysteine through phenylalanine, is 12 amino acids long. This entry keeps only the CDR3 DNA: 36 bases, framed from base 1. The germline V gene (reference sequence) gives CDR1 as SGHNT and CDR2 as YYREEE. Trimming takes 5 bases from V and 5 bases from J, and the germline ends sit 5 bases apart. The data were obtained in a study of graft-versus-host responses after intestinal transplantation (dated by TCRdb to the early 2020s). Context from the whole study: The transplants that recipients received were multivisceral, liver-intestinal, or isolated intestinal. Samples from three later patients were sequenced in-house on an Illumina MiSeq with MiXCR processing rather than by the commercial service. To identify alloreactive clones, pre-transplant mixed lymphocyte reaction products were sequenced and compared with unstimulated pre-transplant donor and recipient T cells. Donor T cell macrochimerism was defined as a peak of at least 4% donor T cells among recipient peripheral blood mononuclear cells. Graft-versus-host and host-versus-graft alloreactive T cell clones were tracked in the graft, circulation and bone marrow after intestinal transplantation using bulk TCR-beta CDR3 sequencing. All recipients received anti-thymocyte globulin induction followed by maintenance tacrolimus and steroids for around 3 years. A cohort of 24 intestinal transplant recipients, including one retransplant, was enrolled, and 3 patients lacking pretransplant specimens were excluded. Overall study outcomes, separate from this receptor: In the allografts of patients with donor T cell macrochimerism, GvH to HvG T cell clonal ratios were high. The relatively low number and heterogeneity of intestinal transplant patients limited the conclusions. GvH clones were detected in recipient bone marrow, and some appeared earlier in ileal mucosa or blood, consistent with an intestinal mucosal origin. Peak levels of circulating GvH clones were associated with declines in HvG clones early after transplant.

The time point label, read with the paper, signifies: cells obtained before transplantation from donor or recipient. CD3+CD4+ and CD3+CD8+ populations were FACS-sorted from unstimulated pre-transplant donor and recipient cells taken from spleen or lymph nodes. To prepare the library, the immunoSEQ multiplex PCR assay was applied. For most patients, genomic DNA was isolated with the Qiagen DNeasy Blood and Tissue Kit and shipped frozen to Adaptive Biotechnologies for TCR sequencing. High-throughput TCR-beta CDR3 sequencing of genomic DNA from most patients was performed by Adaptive Biotechnologies. Per the authors' processing: Adaptive's ImmunoSEQ software was the source of the TCR sequencing data for 15 to 20 patients, while a few other patients were processed with MiXCR and VDJtools. CD4 versus CD8 sorting errors were corrected by removing sequences found in both subsets at a frequency ratio below 5:1. CDR3 nucleotide sequences shared by donor and recipient were removed because the origin of these sequences could not be assigned. To be classed as alloreactive, a clone needed at least 2-fold expansion over unstimulated cells and a minimum CFSE-low frequency of 0.002% (template counts) or 0.001% (read counts). Clones detected in sequenced pre-transplant spleen, lymph node, or MLR CFSE-low populations of the donor or recipient were defined as mappable. The cumulative frequency of alloreactive clones was calculated as a percentage of all sequences, weighted by copy number. The table comes from immuneACCESS by way of TCRdb, which keeps in-frame sequences with V and J called. Part of the clones is missing from these tables; in studies checked, under half for an unresolved V gene and the rest for unknown reasons. V and J calls and clone size are given by that table; D and trimming were obtained from the DNA. Counted in this sample were under 75,000 clones; nearly 90% of them appeared once. Jointly, the top ten make up 3.5% to 5% of the sample.

Sequencing was performed on unstimulated CD8+ T cells sorted from spleen or lymph node cells, taken before transplant. The rearranged segments are TRBV5-4 and TRBJ1-6; the D gene is not confidently resolved. This receptor was taken from a human donor who was the organ donor for an intestinal transplant. The CDR3 protein sequence reads: CASSPDNSPLHF. In nucleotides, the sequence is TGTGCCAGCAGTCCAGATAATTCACCCCTCCACTTT.